What follows describes a single T cell receptor beta chain. This CDR3 spans 15 amino acids. V was pared by 2 bases and J by 0 bases, with 3 bases of the junction left unmatched. Germline V CDR1 and CDR2: SGHTA, FQGNSA. Alopecia areata patients gave lesional scalp punch biopsies and peripheral blood samples. Separation by sorting yielded CD4+ and CD8+ T cells from PBMCs. RNA, once extracted, was reverse transcribed into cDNA for use as the sequencing template. TCRdb's table, derived via immunoSEQ multiplex PCR, lists solely in-frame clones and lacks some. Of around 60,000 clones in the sample, around 44% were seen once. The data are from a study of CD8+ T cells in alopecia areata.

The sequence derives from a human donor with alopecia areata. Sequences were obtained from NKG2D-low CD8+ T cells sorted from blood. V usage is TRBV7-2 and J usage is TRBJ2-7, with TRBD2 matching over 8 bases. The CDR3 coding sequence is TGTGCCAGCAGCTTACTAGCGGGCGACTCCTACGAGCAGTACTTC. It specifies CASSLLAGDSYEQYF. The full variable domain, in which reference TRBV7-2 and TRBJ2-7 provide the parts outside the CDR3, is GAGVSQSPSNKVTEKGKDVELRCDPISGHTALYWYRQSLGQGLEFLIYFQGNSAPDKSGLPSDRFSAERTGGSVSTLTIQRTQQEDSAVYLCASSLLAGDSYEQYFGPGTRLTVT.